Each of the 2 T cell receptor beta chains below was sequenced from the same sample in a study of cytomegalovirus exposure and HLA in healthy donors (dated by TCRdb to about 2017). Library creation used the immunoSEQ multiplex PCR assay. A mixture of 60 forward primers for TCR Vbeta segments and 13 reverse primers for TCR Jbeta segments was used in the multiplex PCR. Sourced from immuneACCESS, this table was stored by TCRdb with only in-frame sequences that have V and J called. A share of the clones is absent; for the studies checked, an unresolved V gene accounts for under half, and the remainder has no known explanation. A total of over 100,000 clones appear in this sample, roughly 89% of them only once. The biggest ten clones account for 4.5% to 6.5% of the sample. Sequencing used PBMCs. These receptors originate from a woman in her twenties or thirties in good health and CMV-seronegative.

The V and J genes are TRBV11-1 and TRBJ2-5, with D tentatively TRBD2 (6 bases). The CDR3 covers 13 residues. Germline-derived CDR1 and CDR2 are SGHAT and FQDESV (reference sequence). V was cut by 3 bases and J by 5 bases, with 10 bases left in between. The CDR3 nucleotides read TGTGCCAGCAGCTTCCGACGGGGGGAGACCCAGTACTTC. It yields the protein CASSFRRGETQYF.

The chain links TRBV27 to TRBJ2-7; 10 bases line up with TRBD2. CDR3 length: 15 residues. The trim removed 5 bases at V and 3 bases at J, leaving 7 bases unmatched. From germline, CDR1 is MNHEY and CDR2 SMNVEV (reference sequence). CDR3 sequence reads: CASSTSSGSNYEQYF. The CDR3 coding sequence is TGTGCCAGCAGTACCTCTAGCGGGAGTAACTACGAGCAGTACTTC.